Below are 5 T cell receptor beta chains sequenced from a single sample in a study of blood T cell repertoires in COVID-19. Sequencing used immunoSEQ multiplex PCR; TCRdb keeps in-frame clones, though not all of them. The sample shows a few hundred thousand clones, less than 85% of them seen only once. The sample comprised peripheral blood. These receptors were taken from a man in his 60s who had recovered from COVID-19.

This clone came up a few times. The chain joins TRBV2 to TRBJ2-1; 14 nucleotides match TRBD2. CDR1 and CDR2 from the germline V gene are SNHLY and FYNNEI. V was pared by 6 bases and J by 5 bases, with 6 bases of the junction left unmatched. The CDR3 runs 16 residues. CDR3 in amino acids: CASRVTSGRAHNEQFF. DNA for the CDR3: TGTGCCAGCAGAGTGACTAGCGGGAGGGCCCACAATGAGCAGTTCTTC.

The chain has TRBV18 and TRBJ2-5; maybe TRBD1 (5 bases). Germline V lookup: CDR1 KGHSH, CDR2 LQKENI. The CDR3 covers 13 residues. V lost 4 bases and J 4 bases, leaving 10 bases between the germline ends. CDR3 coding DNA: TGTGCCAGCTCACTGACAGTGGGAGAGACCCAGTACTTC. Protein sequence: CASSLTVGETQYF.

The V gene is TRBV7-6, the J gene TRBJ1-4; TRBD1 agrees at 8 bases. The CDR3 runs to 18 residues. Per germline, CDR1 SGHVS and CDR2 FNYEAQ. V lost 6 bases to trimming and J lost 0 bases; unmatched junction nucleotides: 12. The CDR3 DNA follows: TGTGCCAGCAGTTATAGAGTGACAGGGGATCCAACTAATGAAAAACTGTTTTTT. It encodes CASSYRVTGDPTNEKLFF.

The rearrangement uses TRBV3-1 (or the pseudogene TRBV3-2) and TRBJ1-1, with D unresolved. The CDR3 is made up of 16 amino acids. Between the trimmed V and J ends, which lost 4 bases and 1 base, there was a span of 16 bases. Germline-derived CDR1 and CDR2 are LGHDT and YNNKEL (reference sequence). This CDR3 reads CASSPQTGRKNTEAFF. The DNA for the CDR3 is TGTGCCAGCAGCCCGCAGACCGGGAGGAAGAACACTGAAGCTTTCTTT.

The chain employs TRBV5-8 and TRBJ2-3; 7 bases are a match to TRBD2. The V gene end was trimmed by 2 bases and the J gene end by 1 base; junction bases not matched to a gene: 1. The CDR3 is made up of 14 amino acids. The germline V gene encodes CDR1 SGHTS and CDR2 YDEGEE. The DNA of the CDR3 is TGTGCCAGCAGCTTTCGGGGGGGCACAGATACGCAGTATTTT. Protein: CASSFRGGTDTQYF.